A selection of T cell receptor beta chains follows, all from one sample in a study of T cell responses to AZD1222 COVID-19 vaccine. The protocol was immunoSEQ multiplex PCR, while the TCRdb copy is restricted to in-frame clones and leaves out a portion. This sample yields roughly 56,000 clones, of which approximately 85% are seen a single time; over 13% belongs to the top ten. This specimen was peripheral blood, taken on day 0 of AZD1222 vaccination. These receptors originate from an adult in good health. Both conserved end residues are part of each CDR3. Each record gives: V gene, D gene, CDR3 length, J gene, clone size, CDR3 protein, CDR3 DNA. D genes are given only for firm matches. Not every row has a clone size; where given, it reads once, few, many or a size class.

TRBV9	.	12	TRBJ1-1	.	CASSVGGGEAFF	TGTGCCAGCAGCGTAGGAGGGGGGGAAGCTTTCTTT
TRBV9	.	15	TRBJ2-5	.	CASSVKGVPLETQYF	TGTGCCAGCAGCGTAAAGGGGGTCCCTTTGGAGACCCAGTACTTC
TRBV30	.	13	TRBJ1-6	.	CAWTGHYNSPLHF	TGTGCCTGGACGGGACACTATAATTCACCCCTCCACTTT
TRBV28	.	12	TRBJ1-1	.	CASTPRDTEAFF	TGTGCCAGCACCCCTCGGGACACTGAAGCTTTCTTT
TRBV29-1	TRBD1	15	TRBJ2-3	.	CSVEGGQGVLDTQYF	TGCAGCGTTGAAGGGGGACAGGGGGTTTTGGATACGCAGTATTTT
TRBV19	.	16	TRBJ2-2	.	CASSIVPPPNTGELFF	TGTGCCAGTAGTATTGTGCCCCCCCCAAATACCGGGGAGCTGTTTTTT
TRBV4-2	.	19	TRBJ1-6	few	CASSPHEVVGISYNSPLHF	TGTGCCAGCAGCCCACACGAGGTGGTGGGGATCTCCTATAATTCACCCCTCCACTTT
TRBV10-3	.	14	TRBJ2-5	.	CAISGGQIGETQYF	TGTGCCATCAGCGGGGGACAGATTGGAGAGACCCAGTACTTC
TRBV5-6	.	16	TRBJ2-2	.	CASSPHRNILTGELFF	TGTGCCAGCAGCCCCCACAGAAACATTCTAACGGGGGAGCTGTTTTTT
TRBV5-4	TRBD1	16	TRBJ2-3	few	CASSLGGQGGTDTQYF	TGTGCCAGCAGCTTGGGTGGGCAGGGGGGCACAGATACGCAGTATTTT
TRBV27	TRBD1	17	TRBJ2-7	.	CASSSFPVRDSFDEQYF	TGTGCCAGCAGTTCATTCCCGGTGAGGGACAGTTTCGACGAGCAGTACTTC
TRBV6-2/TRBV6-3	.	17	TRBJ1-5	once	CASSYFFVQGSNQPQHF	TGTGCCAGCAGTTACTTTTTCGTCCAGGGAAGCAATCAGCCCCAGCATTTT
TRBV20-1	.	15	TRBJ1-5	medium-sized	CSATEGVSGNQPQHF	TGCAGTGCTACTGAAGGAGTCTCGGGCAATCAGCCCCAGCATTTT
TRBV6-5	.	12	TRBJ2-2	.	CASTSLIGELFF	TGTGCCAGCACCTCTTTGATCGGGGAGCTGTTTTTT
TRBV7-2	.	13	TRBJ2-2	few	CASSPGASGELFF	TGTGCCAGCAGCCCGGGTGCTTCCGGGGAGCTGTTTTTT
TRBV3-1/TRBV3-2	.	13	TRBJ2-5	once	CASTRGFQETQYF	TGTGCCAGCACGAGGGGTTTCCAAGAGACCCAGTACTTC
TRBV30	.	16	TRBJ1-6	.	CAWSVLATGNNSPLHF	TGTGCCTGGAGTGTATTGGCCACAGGGAATAATTCACCCCTCCACTTT
TRBV6-5	.	13	TRBJ1-1	.	CASSYFTGTEAFF	TGTGCCAGCAGCTATTTCACGGGCACTGAAGCTTTCTTT
TRBV28	.	15	TRBJ2-3	.	CASSSPPGHTDTQYF	TGTGCCAGCAGTTCCCCGCCCGGGCACACAGATACGCAGTATTTT
TRBV6-5	.	16	TRBJ2-7	.	CASSYGPASNTYEQYF	TGTGCCAGCAGTTACGGACCGGCGTCCAACACCTACGAGCAGTACTTC
TRBV2	.	15	TRBJ1-6	.	CASSLDRHINSPLHF	TGTGCCAGCAGTCTCGACAGACACATTAATTCACCCCTCCACTTT
TRBV7-9	.	11	TRBJ2-7	.	CATATHNEQYF	TGTGCCACCGCCACTCATAACGAGCAGTACTTC
TRBV24-1	.	16	TRBJ2-2	.	CATSDGRTGQTGELFF	TGTGCCACCAGTGACGGGAGGACAGGCCAGACCGGGGAGCTGTTTTTT
TRBV7-9	.	14	TRBJ1-3	.	CASSLVDGGNTIYF	TGTGCCAGCAGCTTAGTGGACGGCGGGAACACCATATATTTT
TRBV28	TRBD1	13	TRBJ2-7	.	CASRSQGAGEQYF	TGTGCCAGCAGGTCGCAGGGGGCAGGAGAGCAGTACTTC
TRBV14	.	15	TRBJ1-4	.	CASRLTGTGNEKLFF	TGTGCCAGCAGACTAACCGGGACGGGGAATGAAAAACTGTTTTTT
TRBV4-1	TRBD1	16	TRBJ2-5	few	CASSLAGTNRGETQYF	TGCGCCAGCAGCCTAGCCGGGACAAACAGGGGGGAGACCCAGTACTTC
TRBV5-5	.	15	TRBJ2-7	.	CASSLGVAVSYEQYF	TGTGCCAGCAGCTTGGGAGTGGCAGTCTCCTACGAGCAGTACTTC
TRBV20-1	TRBD2	17	TRBJ2-1	.	CSASRSLAGESYNEQFF	TGCAGTGCTAGTAGGTCACTAGCGGGGGAGTCCTACAATGAGCAGTTCTTC
TRBV19	.	14	TRBJ1-2	.	CASSIGSANYGYTF	TGTGCCAGTAGTATAGGCAGTGCTAACTATGGCTACACCTTC
TRBV15	TRBD2	16	TRBJ2-3	once	CATSSSLAGGPDTQYF	TGTGCCACCAGCTCCAGCCTAGCGGGGGGGCCAGATACGCAGTATTTT
TRBV7-3	.	13	TRBJ2-1	.	CASSPLEGSEQFF	TGTGCCAGCAGCCCCCTTGAGGGGAGCGAGCAGTTCTTC
TRBV5-1	.	20	TRBJ1-6	.	CASSLVAGTRTSSYNSPLHF	TGCGCCAGCAGCTTGGTAGCAGGGACCCGAACGAGCTCCTATAATTCACCCCTCCACTTT
TRBV7-3	.	13	TRBJ2-1	.	CASSITGPGEQFF	TGTGCCAGCAGCATTACAGGGCCGGGTGAGCAGTTCTTC
TRBV7-3	.	13	TRBJ2-7	.	CASSPDGPYEQYF	TGTGCCAGCAGCCCTGACGGCCCCTACGAGCAGTACTTC